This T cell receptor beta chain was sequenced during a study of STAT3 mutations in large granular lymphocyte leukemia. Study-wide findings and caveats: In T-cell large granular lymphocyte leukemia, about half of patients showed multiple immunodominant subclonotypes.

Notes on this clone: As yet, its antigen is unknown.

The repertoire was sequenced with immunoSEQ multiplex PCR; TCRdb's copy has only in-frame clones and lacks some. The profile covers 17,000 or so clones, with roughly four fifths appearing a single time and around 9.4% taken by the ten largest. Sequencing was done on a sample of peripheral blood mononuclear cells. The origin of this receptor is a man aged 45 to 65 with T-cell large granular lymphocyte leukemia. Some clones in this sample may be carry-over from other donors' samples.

The CDR3 nucleotides read TGTGCCAGCAGCTTATTAGGACAGGCGGTTTATACGCAGTATTTT. This encodes CASSLLGQAVYTQYF. The chain employs TRBV5-4 and TRBJ2-3, with 7 bases fitting TRBD1. The CDR3 has 15 amino acids. Germline-derived CDR1 and CDR2 are SGHNT and YYREEE (reference sequence). The V and J ends lost 2 bases and 7 bases, in that order; junction bases with no gene match: 10.